This TCR beta chain was recovered during a study of Ad26.COV2.S vaccination and SARS-CoV-2 variants. This table comes from immunoSEQ multiplex PCR, and its TCRdb copy is limited to in-frame clones, with some not included. Here the sample spans around 170,000 clones, 87% being singletons. CDR1 is MNHEY, CDR2 SVGAGI, per germline. Trimming cost V 6 bases and J 7 bases, with 15 bases left between them. The CDR3 is made up of 13 amino acids. The rearrangement uses TRBV6-5 and TRBJ1-1; a weak D match, TRBD1 (5 bases). Specimen: peripheral blood, collected after recovery from COVID-19. This TCR derives from a human donor who had recovered from COVID-19. The CDR3 nucleotides read TGTGCCAGCAGCCAAGACAGAGCAGTTGAAGCTTTCTTT. Its protein product is CASSQDRAVEAFF.